This TCR beta chain is drawn from a study of blood T cell repertoires in COVID-19. Study overall: Sources were T cells, B-cell-depleted T cells, or PBMCs; the material itself was cDNA or gDNA.

Original analysis: Estimation of nucleated cell counts was performed using reference gene primer amplification. Using immunoSEQ multiplex PCR, the repertoire was profiled, and TCRdb retains in-frame clones only, with some absent. V and J calls and clone size are given by that table; D and trimming were obtained from the DNA. The sample has around 180,000 clones, 88% seen once. Germline loops: CDR1 MNHEY, CDR2 SVGAGI. With 8 bases clipped from V and 3 bases from J, the junction kept 7 bases outside the gene matches. This CDR3 contains 13 residues. This TCR was sampled from a man in his 60s with acute or convalescent COVID-19. The sample taken for sequencing was peripheral blood. The chain is built from TRBV6-5 and TRBJ2-7; 7 bases align to TRBD1. CDR3 nucleotides: TGTGCCAGCCGCGGACAGGTCGACTACGAGCAGTACGTC. Translated, it gives CASRGQVDYEQYV.